One and the same sample provided the 3 T cell receptor beta chains below, sequenced in a study of T cell responses to AZD1222 COVID-19 vaccine. Measured with immunoSEQ multiplex PCR; TCRdb has only the in-frame clones, and not every one. The sample lists around 140,000 clones, approximately 90% seen once, with roughly 1.7% in the top ten. Sequences were derived from peripheral blood, sampled on day 0 of AZD1222 vaccination. The receptor set was obtained from an adult in good health.

V and J are TRBV7-9 and TRBJ1-3, with D maybe TRBD1 (6 bases). V lost 4 bases and J lost 8, with 12 bases in between. CDR3 length: 13 residues. CDR1 is SEHNR and CDR2 is FQNEAQ in the germline V gene (reference sequence). CDR3 nucleotide sequence: TGTGCCAGCAGCTCAAGGGGGGCGGACACCATATATTTT. Its translation: CASSSRGADTIYF.

The chain links TRBV19 to TRBJ1-2; TRBD1 aligns across 8 bases. V gave up 5 bases and J gave up 2 bases; unmatched junction bases: 4. Germline values: CDR1 LNHDA, CDR2 SQIVND (reference sequence). CDR3 length equals 14 residues. The CDR3 DNA reads as TGTGCCAGTAGTGCTGGACAGGGCAACTATGGCTACACCTTC. This translates into CASSAGQGNYGYTF. Based on the CDR3 plus reference TRBV19 and TRBJ1-2, the full variable domain is DGGITQSPKYLFRKEGQNVTLSCEQNLNHDAMYWYRQDPGQGLRLIYYSQIVNDFQKGDIAEGYSVSREKKESFPLTVTSAQKNPTAFYLCASSAGQGNYGYTFGSGTRLTVV.

The chain joins TRBV5-1 to TRBJ2-7; 9 bases align to TRBD2. Losses at the gene ends were 1 base for V and 0 bases for J; bases not matched to a gene: 5. Looked up from germline, CDR1 is SGHRS and CDR2 is YFSETQ. There are 16 residues in the CDR3. The CDR3 region is CASSLIPSGASYEQYF. DNA of the CDR3: TGCGCCAGCAGCTTGATCCCTAGCGGGGCCTCCTACGAGCAGTACTTC.